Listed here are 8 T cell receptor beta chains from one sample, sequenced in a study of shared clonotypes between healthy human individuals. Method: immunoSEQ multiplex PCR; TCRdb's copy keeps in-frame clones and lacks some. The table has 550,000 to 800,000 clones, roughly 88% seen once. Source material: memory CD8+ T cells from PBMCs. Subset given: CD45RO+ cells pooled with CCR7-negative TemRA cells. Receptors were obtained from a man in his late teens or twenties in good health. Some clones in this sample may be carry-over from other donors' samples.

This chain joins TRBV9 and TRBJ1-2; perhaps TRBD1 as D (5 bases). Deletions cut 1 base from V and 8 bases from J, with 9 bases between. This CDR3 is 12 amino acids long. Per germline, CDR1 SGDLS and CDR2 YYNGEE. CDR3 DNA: TGTGCCAGCAGCGTATCCGACAGAGGCTACACCTTC. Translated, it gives CASSVSDRGYTF. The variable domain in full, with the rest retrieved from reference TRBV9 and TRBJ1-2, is DSGVTQTPKHLITATGQRVTLRCSPRSGDLSVYWYQQSLDQGLQFLIQYYNGEERAKGNILERFSAQQFPDLHSELNLSSLELGDSALYFCASSVSDRGYTFGSGTRLTVV.

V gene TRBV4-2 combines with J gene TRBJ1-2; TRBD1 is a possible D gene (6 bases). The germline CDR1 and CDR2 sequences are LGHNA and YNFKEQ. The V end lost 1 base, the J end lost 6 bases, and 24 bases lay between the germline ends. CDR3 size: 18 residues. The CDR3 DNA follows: TGTGCCAGCAGCCAAGTTGTCTTAACAGGGTCCGTCTTAGATGGCTACACCTTC. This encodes CASSQVVLTGSVLDGYTF.

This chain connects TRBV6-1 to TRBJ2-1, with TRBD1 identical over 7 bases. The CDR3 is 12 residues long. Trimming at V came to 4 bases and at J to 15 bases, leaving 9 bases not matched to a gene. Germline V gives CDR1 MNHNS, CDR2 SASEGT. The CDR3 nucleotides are TGTGCCAGCAGTGGAGAGACAGGGTCGGGGTTCTTC. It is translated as CASSGETGSGFF.

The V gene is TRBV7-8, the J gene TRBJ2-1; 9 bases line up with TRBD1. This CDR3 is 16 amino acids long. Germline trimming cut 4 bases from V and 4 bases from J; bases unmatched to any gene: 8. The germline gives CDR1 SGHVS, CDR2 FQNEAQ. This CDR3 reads CASSSRGTGIYNEQFF. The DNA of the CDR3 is TGTGCCAGCAGCTCGAGGGGGACAGGGATATACAATGAGCAGTTCTTC.

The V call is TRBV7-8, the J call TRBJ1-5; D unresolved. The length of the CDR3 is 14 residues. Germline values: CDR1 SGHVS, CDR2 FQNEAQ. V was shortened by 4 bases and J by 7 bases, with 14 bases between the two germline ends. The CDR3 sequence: CASSSTADEQPQHF. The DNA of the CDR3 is TGTGCCAGCAGCTCCACAGCCGACGAACAGCCCCAGCATTTT.

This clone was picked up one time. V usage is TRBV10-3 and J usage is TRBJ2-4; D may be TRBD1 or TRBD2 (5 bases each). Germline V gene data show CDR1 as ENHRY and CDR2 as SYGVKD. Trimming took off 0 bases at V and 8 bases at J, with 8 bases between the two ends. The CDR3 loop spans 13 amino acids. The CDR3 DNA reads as TGTGCCATCAGTGAGTCGAGAGGGGACATTCAGTACTTC. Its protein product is CAISESRGDIQYF.

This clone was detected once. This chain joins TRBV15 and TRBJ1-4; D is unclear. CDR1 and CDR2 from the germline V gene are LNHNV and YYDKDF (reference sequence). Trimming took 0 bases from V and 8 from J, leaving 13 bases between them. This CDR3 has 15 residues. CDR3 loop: CATSREGSSGEKLFF. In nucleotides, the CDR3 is TGTGCCACCAGCAGAGAGGGATCTTCGGGGGAAAAACTGTTTTTT.

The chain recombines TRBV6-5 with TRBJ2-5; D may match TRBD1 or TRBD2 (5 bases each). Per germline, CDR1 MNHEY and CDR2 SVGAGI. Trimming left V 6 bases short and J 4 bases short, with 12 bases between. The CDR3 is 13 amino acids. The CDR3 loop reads CASSWDPAETQYF. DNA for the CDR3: TGTGCCAGCAGCTGGGACCCCGCAGAGACCCAGTACTTC.